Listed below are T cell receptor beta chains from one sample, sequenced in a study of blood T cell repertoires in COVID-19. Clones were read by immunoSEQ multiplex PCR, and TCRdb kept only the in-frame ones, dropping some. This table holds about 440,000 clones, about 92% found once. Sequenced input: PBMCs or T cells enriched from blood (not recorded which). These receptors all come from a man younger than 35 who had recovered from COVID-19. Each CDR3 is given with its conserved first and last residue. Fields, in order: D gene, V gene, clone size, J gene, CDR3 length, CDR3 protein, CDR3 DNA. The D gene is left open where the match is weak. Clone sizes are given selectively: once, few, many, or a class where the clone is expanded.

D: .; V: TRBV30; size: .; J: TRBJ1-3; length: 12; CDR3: CAWTEDGDTIYF; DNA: TGTGCCTGGACGGAGGACGGGGACACCATATATTTT
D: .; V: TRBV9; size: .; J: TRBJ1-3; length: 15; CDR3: CASSVEPTSGNTIYF; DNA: TGTGCCAGCAGCGTAGAGCCAACCTCTGGAAACACCATATATTTT
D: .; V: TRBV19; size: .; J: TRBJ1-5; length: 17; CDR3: CASRTRPGLTGNQPQHF; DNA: TGTGCCAGTAGGACACGACCGGGACTGACTGGCAATCAGCCCCAGCATTTT
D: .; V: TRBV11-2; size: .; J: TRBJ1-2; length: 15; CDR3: CASSLGPTMDYGYTF; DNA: TGTGCCAGCAGCTTGGGGCCAACAATGGACTATGGCTACACCTTC
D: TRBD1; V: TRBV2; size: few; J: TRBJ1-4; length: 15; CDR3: CASSIRGQPNEKLFF; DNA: TGTGCCAGCAGTATAAGGGGACAGCCTAATGAAAAACTGTTTTTT
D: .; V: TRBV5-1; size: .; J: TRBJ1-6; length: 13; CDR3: CASSFEYNSPLHF; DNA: TGCGCCAGCAGCTTTGAGTATAATTCACCCCTCCACTTT
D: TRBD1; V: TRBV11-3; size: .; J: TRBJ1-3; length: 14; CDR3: CASRERQGRNTIYF; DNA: TGTGCCAGCCGGGAGAGACAGGGGAGAAACACCATATATTTT
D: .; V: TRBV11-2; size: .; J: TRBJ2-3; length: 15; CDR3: CASSLDGREGDTQYF; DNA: TGTGCCAGCAGCTTAGACGGGCGGGAAGGAGATACGCAGTATTTT
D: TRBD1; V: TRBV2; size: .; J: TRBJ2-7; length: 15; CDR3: CASFDAGTGAYEQYF; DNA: TGTGCCAGCTTCGATGCCGGGACAGGGGCTTACGAGCAGTACTTC
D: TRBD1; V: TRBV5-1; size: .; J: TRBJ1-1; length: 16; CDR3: CASSLRTGGENTEAFF; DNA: TGCGCCAGCAGCTTAAGGACAGGGGGCGAGAACACTGAAGCTTTCTTT
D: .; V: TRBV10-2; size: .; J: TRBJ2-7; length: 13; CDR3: CASSEAGTYEQYF; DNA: TGCGCCAGCAGTGAGGCGGGAACCTACGAGCAGTACTTC
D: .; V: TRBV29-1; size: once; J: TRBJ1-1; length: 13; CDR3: CSVVGSSTHEAFF; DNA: TGCAGCGTTGTGGGCAGCTCGACCCACGAAGCTTTCTTT
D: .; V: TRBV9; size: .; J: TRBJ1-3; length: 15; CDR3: CASSALTGNGNTIYF; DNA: TGTGCCAGCAGCGCATTAACAGGGAACGGAAACACCATATATTTT
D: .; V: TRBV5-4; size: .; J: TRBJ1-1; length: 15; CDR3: CASSGSNRQNTEAFF; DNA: TGTGCCAGCAGCGGATCGAACAGACAGAACACTGAAGCTTTCTTT
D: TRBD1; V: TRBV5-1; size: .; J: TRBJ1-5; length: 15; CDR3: CASSPGGTGVQPQHF; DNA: TGCGCCAGCAGCCCCGGAGGGACAGGGGTTCAGCCCCAGCATTTT
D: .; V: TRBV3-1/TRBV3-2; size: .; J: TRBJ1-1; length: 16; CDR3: CASSPRGGGGITEAFF; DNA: TGTGCCAGCAGCCCCCGCGGGGGGGGAGGAATTACTGAAGCTTTCTTT
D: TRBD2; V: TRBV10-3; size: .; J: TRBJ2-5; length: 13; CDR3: CAISDGEGETQYF; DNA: TGTGCCATCAGTGATGGGGAGGGAGAGACCCAGTACTTC
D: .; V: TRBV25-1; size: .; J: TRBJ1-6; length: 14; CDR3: CASSFPTGNSPLHF; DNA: TGTGCCAGCAGTTTCCCCACGGGAAATTCACCCCTCCACTTT
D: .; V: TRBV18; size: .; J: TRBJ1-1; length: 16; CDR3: CASSPAFTGNSTEAFF; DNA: TGTGCCAGCTCACCAGCCTTCACAGGGAATTCCACTGAAGCTTTCTTT
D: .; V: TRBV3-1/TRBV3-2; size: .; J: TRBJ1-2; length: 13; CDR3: CASSHATVYGYTF; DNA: TGTGCCAGCAGCCATGCGACAGTCTATGGCTACACCTTC
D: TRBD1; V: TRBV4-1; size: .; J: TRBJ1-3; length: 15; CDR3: CASSHPTGGFGTIYF; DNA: TGCGCCAGCAGCCATCCGACAGGGGGCTTCGGCACCATATATTTT
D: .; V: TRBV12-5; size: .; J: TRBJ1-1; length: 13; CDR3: CASGPDRSTEAFF; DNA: TGTGCTAGTGGGCCAGACAGGAGCACTGAAGCTTTCTTT
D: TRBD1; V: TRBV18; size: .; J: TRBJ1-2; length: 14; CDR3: CASSPGRGNYGYTF; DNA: TGTGCCAGCTCCCCGGGCAGGGGGAACTATGGCTACACCTTC
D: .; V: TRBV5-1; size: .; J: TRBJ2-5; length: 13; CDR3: CASSREVQETQYF; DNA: TGCGCCAGCAGTCGAGAGGTGCAAGAGACCCAGTACTTC
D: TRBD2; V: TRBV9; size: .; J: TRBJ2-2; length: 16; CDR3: CASSVDLAGDFGELFF; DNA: TGTGCCAGCAGCGTAGATCTAGCGGGGGACTTCGGGGAGCTGTTTTTT
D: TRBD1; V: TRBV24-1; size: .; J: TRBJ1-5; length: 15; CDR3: CATSDSGQPNQPQHF; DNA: TGTGCCACCAGTGACTCGGGACAGCCTAATCAGCCCCAGCATTTT
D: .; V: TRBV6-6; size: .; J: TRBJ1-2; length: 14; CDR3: CASSFPGQLYGYTF; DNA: TGTGCCAGCAGTTTCCCAGGGCAGTTATATGGCTACACCTTC
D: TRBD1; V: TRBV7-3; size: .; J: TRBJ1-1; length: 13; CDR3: CASSRDRGTEAFF; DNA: TGTGCCAGCAGCCGGGACAGGGGGACTGAAGCTTTCTTT
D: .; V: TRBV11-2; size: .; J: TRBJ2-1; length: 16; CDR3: CASSLTPSQGRNEQFF; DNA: TGTGCCAGCAGCTTGACCCCAAGTCAGGGAAGGAATGAGCAGTTCTTC
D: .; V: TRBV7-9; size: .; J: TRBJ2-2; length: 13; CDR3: CASSSSTTGELFF; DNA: TGTGCCAGCAGCTCATCTACCACCGGGGAGCTGTTTTTT
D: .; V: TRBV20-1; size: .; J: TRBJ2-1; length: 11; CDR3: CSVPRAVEQFF; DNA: TGCAGTGTTCCACGAGCTGTTGAGCAGTTCTTC
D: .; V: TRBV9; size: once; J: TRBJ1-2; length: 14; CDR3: CASSVGRQDYGYTF; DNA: TGTGCCAGCAGCGTAGGGAGACAGGATTATGGCTACACCTTC
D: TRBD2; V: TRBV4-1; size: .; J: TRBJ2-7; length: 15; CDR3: CASSQERLAAYEQYF; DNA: TGCGCCAGCAGCCAAGAACGGCTAGCGGCCTACGAGCAGTACTTC
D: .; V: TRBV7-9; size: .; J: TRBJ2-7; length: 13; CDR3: CASREAGSYEQYF; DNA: TGTGCCAGCAGAGAAGCGGGCAGTTACGAGCAGTACTTC
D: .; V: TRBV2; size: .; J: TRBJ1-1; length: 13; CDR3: CAGGLWQAEEAFF; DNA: TGTGCCGGGGGCCTATGGCAGGCCGAAGAGGCTTTCTTT
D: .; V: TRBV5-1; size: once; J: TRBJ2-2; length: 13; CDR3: CASSPRGTGELFF; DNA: TGCGCCAGCAGCCCCCGGGGCACCGGGGAGCTGTTTTTT
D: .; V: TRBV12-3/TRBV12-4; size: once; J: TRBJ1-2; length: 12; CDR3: CASSWTTYGYTF; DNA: TGTGCCAGCAGTTGGACAACGTATGGCTACACCTTC
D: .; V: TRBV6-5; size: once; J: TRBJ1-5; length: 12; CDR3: CASSQKNQPQHF; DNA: TGTGCCAGCAGTCAGAAGAATCAGCCCCAGCATTTT
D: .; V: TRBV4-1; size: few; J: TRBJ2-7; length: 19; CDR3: CASSRDVGGPGDYTYEQYF; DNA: TGCGCCAGCAGCCGAGATGTGGGAGGGCCAGGGGACTACACCTACGAGCAGTACTTC
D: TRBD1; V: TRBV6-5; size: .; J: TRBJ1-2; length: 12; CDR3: CASRGDSYGYTF; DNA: TGTGCCAGCAGGGGGGACAGTTATGGCTACACCTTC
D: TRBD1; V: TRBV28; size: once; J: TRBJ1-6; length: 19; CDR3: CASSSIYARDSTYNSPLHF; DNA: TGTGCCAGCAGTTCCATCTATGCTCGGGACAGTACTTATAATTCACCCCTCCACTTT
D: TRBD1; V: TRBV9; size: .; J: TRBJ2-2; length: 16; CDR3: CASSSQGQTNTGELFF; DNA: TGTGCCAGCAGCTCACAGGGGCAAACTAACACCGGGGAGCTGTTTTTT
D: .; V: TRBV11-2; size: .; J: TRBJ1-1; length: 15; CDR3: CASSFFWGGSTEAFF; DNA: TGTGCCAGCAGCTTTTTTTGGGGAGGGAGCACTGAAGCTTTCTTT
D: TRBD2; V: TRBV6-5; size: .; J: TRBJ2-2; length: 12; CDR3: CASSRGAGELFF; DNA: TGTGCCAGCAGTCGGGGGGCCGGGGAGCTGTTTTTT
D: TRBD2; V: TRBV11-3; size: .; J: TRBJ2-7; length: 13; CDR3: CASSLAGEYEQYF; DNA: TGTGCCAGCAGTCTAGCGGGAGAGTACGAGCAGTACTTC
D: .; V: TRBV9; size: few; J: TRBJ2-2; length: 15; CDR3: CASSVGGGTTGELFF; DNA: TGTGCCAGCAGCGTAGGCGGGGGCACCACCGGGGAGCTGTTTTTT
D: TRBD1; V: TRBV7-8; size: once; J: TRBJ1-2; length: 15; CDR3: CASSTTGSMSYGYTF; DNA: TGTGCCAGCAGCACGACAGGGTCGATGTCTTATGGCTACACCTTC
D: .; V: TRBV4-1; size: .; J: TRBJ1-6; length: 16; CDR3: CASSQEGSGRNSPLHF; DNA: TGCGCCAGCAGCCAAGAGGGTAGCGGGAGAAATTCACCCCTCCACTTT